Listed below are T cell receptor beta chains from one sample, sequenced in a study of blood T cell repertoires in COVID-19. The repertoire was sequenced with immunoSEQ multiplex PCR; TCRdb's copy has only in-frame clones and lacks some. The table lists 200,000 to 250,000 clones, 82% of them singletons. Sequencing used PBMCs or T cells enriched from blood (not recorded which). The receptors were gathered from a woman aged 55-69 years who had recovered from COVID-19. CDR3s include the opening cysteine and the closing phenylalanine or tryptophan. The D gene is left open where the match is weak. Size is stated for part of the rows, as once, few or many counts, or as a class when the clone is expanded.

>TRBJ2-5|TRBV2|once|TRBD2
TGTGCCAGCAGCCCAATAGCGGGGTCCCAAGAGACCCAGTACTTC
CASSPIAGSQETQYF
>TRBJ2-7|TRBV5-1|NA|NA
TGCGCCAGCAGCTTGTCTCCCGCGGAGGCCTACGAGCAGTACTTC
CASSLSPAEAYEQYF
>TRBJ2-7|TRBV27|once|TRBD1
TGTGCCAGCAGTCCCTTATCCGGGGACAGTCCCTACGAGCAGTACTTC
CASSPLSGDSPYEQYF
>TRBJ2-3|TRBV2|NA|TRBD2
TGTGCCAGCAGCATCCTAGCGGGGGATGGGGATACGCAGTATTTT
CASSILAGDGDTQYF
>TRBJ2-1|TRBV7-2|NA|NA
TGTGCCAGCAGCTTATGGCGGGACTCCTACAATGAGCAGTTCTTC
CASSLWRDSYNEQFF
>TRBJ1-6|TRBV5-1|NA|NA
TGCGCCAGCTCCCCAAACTCCGGGGTCGGTGATTCACCCCTCCACTTT
CASSPNSGVGDSPLHF
>TRBJ2-2|TRBV7-9|NA|NA
TGTGCCAGCAGCCACACCAACACCGGGGAGCTGTTTTTT
CASSHTNTGELFF
>TRBJ1-2|TRBV12-3/TRBV12-4|NA|TRBD1
TGTGCCAGCAGTCAGGACAGGGGCTATGGCTACACCTTC
CASSQDRGYGYTF
>TRBJ1-3|TRBV18|NA|NA
TGTGCCAGCTCACCACAGCCAGGAGGCTCTGGAAACACCATATATTTT
CASSPQPGGSGNTIYF
>TRBJ1-1|TRBV7-6|NA|NA
TGTGCCAGCAGTCCCGTGCGTATATCCACTGAAGCTTTCTTT
CASSPVRISTEAFF
>TRBJ2-6|TRBV7-9|NA|NA
TGTGCCAGCAGCCCTCCCGCGGCTGGGGCCAACGTCCTGACTTTC
CASSPPAAGANVLTF
>TRBJ1-1|TRBV5-6|NA|NA
TGTGCCAGCAGTCCGGAGGGCACTGAAGCTTTCTTT
CASSPEGTEAFF
>TRBJ2-1|TRBV11-2|NA|TRBD2
TGTGCCAGCAGCATCCTAGCGGGATTTACCTACAATGAGCAGTTCTTC
CASSILAGFTYNEQFF
>TRBJ1-1|TRBV2|NA|NA
TGTGCCAGCAGTGGGACAAACACTGAAGCTTTCTTT
CASSGTNTEAFF
>TRBJ1-1|TRBV7-9|NA|TRBD1
TGTGCCAGCAGCCATGGACAGGGGACAGACACTGAAGCTTTCTTT
CASSHGQGTDTEAFF
>TRBJ2-3|TRBV7-9|NA|NA
TGTGCCAGCAGCCTAAGTGATACGCAGTATTTT
CASSLSDTQYF
>TRBJ1-5|TRBV7-5|NA|NA
TGTGCCAGCCCACAGCCCCAGCATTTT
CASPQPQHF
>TRBJ2-3|TRBV19|few|NA
TGTGCCAGTAGTATAGTCGGAGGGCGGGCAGATACGCAGTATTTT
CASSIVGGRADTQYF